The 16 T cell receptor beta chains below come from one sample, sequenced in a study of shared clonotypes between healthy human individuals. Clones were sequenced by immunoSEQ multiplex PCR, and TCRdb holds only the in-frame ones, with some missing. This table has 950,000 to 1,300,000 clones, approximately 72% appearing once. The sequenced material came from memory CD4+ T cells sorted from blood. Subset indicated: CD45RA-negative fraction. The receptors here all came from a man between 18 and 29 years old in good health.

The chain couples TRBV11-2 to TRBJ1-4, with a possible D match to TRBD1 (5 bases). The V and J ends lost 7 bases and 0 bases respectively, with 18 bases between them. CDR3 length equals 17 residues. Germline assignment: CDR1 SGHAT and CDR2 FQNNGV. CDR3 bases: TGTGCCAGCAAAAGCGGAGGGACGATGGCAACTAATGAAAAACTGTTTTTT. Protein sequence: CASKSGGTMATNEKLFF.

A word on this clone: One junction end does not reproduce the germline sequence, and a read error may be involved. The chain is built from TRBV5-4 and TRBJ2-7; TRBD2 matches 8 bases. The CDR3 runs to 13 residues. Germline CDR1 and CDR2: SGHNT and YYREEE (reference sequence). This CDR3 reads CASSFDLGGRLHF. In DNA, the CDR3 is TGTGCCAGCAGCTTTGATCTCGGCGGGAGGCTTCACTTC.

V usage is TRBV5-1 and J usage is TRBJ1-3; TRBD1 matches 8 bases. Germline V gene sequence: CDR1 SGHRS, CDR2 YFSETQ. The CDR3 totals 16 residues. V dropped 3 bases and J dropped 2; count of bases not matched to a gene: 7. In DNA form, the CDR3 reads TGCGCCAGCAGCTCATCGACAGGGGTTGCTGGAAACACCATATATTTT. It encodes CASSSSTGVAGNTIYF.

Notes on this clone: This same CDR3 is encoded by further DNA sequences in the sample. V is TRBV9 and J is TRBJ2-5; weak D call: TRBD2 (6 bases). The V and J ends lost 2 bases and 2 bases respectively, with 10 bases between them. CDR1 SGDLS and CDR2 YYNGEE come from the germline V gene. CDR3 size: 14 residues. CDR3 DNA: TGTGCCAGCAGCGTCGGGAGCAGTCAAGAGACCCAGTACTTC. It encodes CASSVGSSQETQYF.

The chain employs TRBV29-1 and TRBJ1-2; possible D gene TRBD1, 5 bases. The CDR3 totals 15 residues. Germline CDR1 is SQVTM and CDR2 is ANQGSEA. The V end was cut by 7 bases, the J end by 2 bases, with 20 bases between. The CDR3 reads CSAEKDSFDNYGYTF. The CDR3 coding sequence is TGCAGCGCGGAGAAAGACAGTTTTGACAACTATGGCTACACCTTC.

This clone is a singleton in its sample. V gene TRBV30 combines with J gene TRBJ1-4, with TRBD1 matching over 9 bases. Trimming took 0 bases from V and 3 from J; bases not matched to a gene: 8. CDR1 and CDR2 (germline): GTSNPN, SVGIG (reference sequence). The CDR3 has 17 residues. The CDR3 loop is CAWSVWGQGLANEKLFF. The CDR3 DNA is TGTGCCTGGAGTGTCTGGGGACAGGGCCTCGCTAATGAAAAACTGTTTTTT.

V gene TRBV30 combines with J gene TRBJ1-4, with TRBD1 as a possible D gene (5 bases). Germline CDR1 is GTSNPN and CDR2 is SVGIG (reference sequence). Trimming took off 2 bases at V and 17 bases at J, with 18 bases between the two ends. The length of the CDR3 is 12 residues. The CDR3 protein is CAWSPYGGACFF. CDR3 bases: TGTGCCTGGAGTCCCTACGGGGGTGCCTGTTTTTTT.

V and J are TRBV19 and TRBJ1-5; D is perhaps TRBD1 (6 bases). Trimming took 9 bases from V and 6 from J, leaving 18 bases between them. CDR3 size: 14 residues. Germline values: CDR1 LNHDA, CDR2 SQIVND (reference sequence). Here the CDR3 reads CASNGGTYSQPQHF. In DNA form, the CDR3 reads TGTGCCAGCAATGGGGGGACATATAGTCAGCCCCAGCATTTT.

The V call is TRBV6-5, the J call TRBJ2-3; TRBD1 matches at 7 bases. V lost 4 bases, J lost 4 bases, and 5 bases stayed unmatched. The CDR3 length is 14 residues. The V gene's germline CDR1 is MNHEY and CDR2 SVGAGI. The CDR3 region is CASSLARGSDTQYF. The DNA of the CDR3 is TGTGCCAGCAGTTTGGCCAGGGGGTCAGATACGCAGTATTTT.

The chain couples TRBV18 to TRBJ2-5, with D possibly matching TRBD1 (6 bases). V dropped 0 bases and J dropped 3 bases, with 14 bases sitting between them. The CDR3 has 16 amino acids. CDR1 is KGHSH and CDR2 is LQKENI in the germline V gene. The DNA for the CDR3 is TGTGCCAGCTCACCACCCCGGGGACAATCAAAAGAGACCCAGTACTTC. Translation: CASSPPRGQSKETQYF.

Only a few counts were recorded for this clone. The chain employs TRBV20-1 and TRBJ2-1; D gene uncertain. CDR1 is DFQATT, CDR2 SNEGSKA, per germline (reference sequence). The CDR3 is made up of 10 amino acids. V lost 3 bases and J lost 5, with 2 bases in between. CDR3 sequence reads: CSASNNEQFF. DNA for the CDR3: TGCAGTGCTAGTAACAATGAGCAGTTCTTC.

The V call is TRBV5-8, the J call TRBJ1-5, with D possibly TRBD1 on 6 matching bases. Germline-derived CDR1 and CDR2 are SGHTS and YDEGEE. V was cut by 3 bases and J by 0 bases, with 22 bases left in between. The CDR3 has 19 amino acids. As DNA, the CDR3 is TGTGCCAGCAGCTACGGCCTACAGGGCCAGGGGTATAGCAATCAGCCCCAGCATTTT. Protein product: CASSYGLQGQGYSNQPQHF.

The chain carries TRBV2 and TRBJ1-2; the match to TRBD1 covers 7 bases. There are 14 residues in the CDR3. Trimming took 3 bases from V and 7 from J; bases not matched to a gene: 8. Germline lookup yields CDR1 SNHLY and CDR2 FYNNEI. The DNA for the CDR3 is TGTGCCAGCAGTGAGAGACAGGGAGTGAGTGGCTACACCTTC. Its protein is CASSERQGVSGYTF.

This clone was seen once. The rearrangement links TRBV5-1 to TRBJ2-7; D not resolved. The CDR3 covers 15 residues. V lost 5 bases and J lost 0, with 15 bases in between. From germline, CDR1 is SGHRS and CDR2 YFSETQ. CDR3 sequence reads: CASSYNGQSSYEQYF. As DNA, the CDR3 is TGCGCCAGCAGTTATAACGGGCAGAGCTCCTACGAGCAGTACTTC. The whole variable domain, filled in from reference TRBV5-1 and TRBJ2-7, reads KAGVTQTPRYLIKTRGQQVTLSCSPISGHRSVSWYQQTPGQGLQFLFEYFSETQRNKGNFPGRFSGRQFSNSRSEMNVSTLELGDSALYLCASSYNGQSSYEQYFGPGTRLTVT.

The CDR3 loop is CASSNLQGMNTEAFF. CDR3 bases: TGCGCCAGCAGCAACTTACAGGGTATGAACACTGAAGCTTTCTTT. The V and J genes are TRBV5-1 and TRBJ1-1, with D possibly matching TRBD1 (6 bases). The CDR3 runs to 15 residues. Germline V CDR1 and CDR2: SGHRS, YFSETQ. Trimming removed 4 bases from V and 0 bases from J, with 13 bases in between.

V is TRBV19 and J is TRBJ2-1; the D gene is possibly TRBD2 (6 bases). Trimming shortened V by 5 bases and J by 10 bases, and 15 bases separated the two germline ends. CDR3 length equals 13 residues. The germline V gene has CDR1 LNHDA and CDR2 SQIVND (reference sequence). CDR3 in DNA: TGTGCCAGTAGTGTCCAGTCCGGGGGAGAGCAGTTCTTC. It yields the protein CASSVQSGGEQFF.